A single sample gave rise to the 15 T cell receptor beta chains below, sequenced in a study of neurological immune-mediated disorders. TCRdb processed the 5' RACE reads anew with MiXCR; each CDR3 protein has one entry. The table includes roughly 60,000 distinct CDR3 sequences, around 3.5% detected once. Material: PBMCs. Every receptor here comes from a young woman with multiple sclerosis.

Ten or more counts support this clonotype. Its ends do not fully match the called genes, so a read error is possible. J is TRBJ1-1 and V is TRBV7-7; D is possibly TRBD1 (5 bases). The CDR3 covers 13 residues. Germline loops: CDR1 SSHAT, CDR2 FNYEAQ (reference sequence). The CDR3 coding sequence is TGTGCTAGCAGCTTACAGGAGAACACTGAAGCTTTCTTT. Translation: CASSLQENTEAFF.

This clonotype occurred many times. V and J are TRBV5-1 and TRBJ2-3; TRBD1 aligns across 7 bases. Germline V gives CDR1 SGHRS, CDR2 YFSETQ. The CDR3 loop spans 14 amino acids. Losses at the gene ends were 2 bases for V and 2 bases for J; bases not matched to a gene: 2. The CDR3 coding sequence is TGCGCCAGCAGCTTAGGGACAGTCACAGATACGCAGTATTTT. Protein product: CASSLGTVTDTQYF.

This clonotype was seen at least ten times. The V gene is TRBV10-3, the J gene TRBJ1-2, with 10 bases identical to TRBD1. The CDR3 totals 13 residues. Germline V lookup: CDR1 ENHRY, CDR2 SYGVKD. V lost 11 bases, J lost 2 bases, and 5 bases stayed unmatched. The CDR3: CASGGQGNYGYTF. As DNA, the CDR3 is TGTGCCTCCGGGGGACAGGGGAACTATGGCTACACCTTC.

V usage is TRBV20-1 and J usage is TRBJ2-3; D is unresolved. Germline CDR1 DFQATT, CDR2 SNEGSKA (reference sequence). The CDR3 totals 15 residues. Trimming pared 2 bases from V and 0 bases from J, leaving 12 bases between. CDR3: CSARMGGPSTDTQYF. Here the CDR3 DNA reads TGCAGTGCTAGAATGGGCGGACCGAGCACAGATACGCAGTATTTT.

This clonotype was seen repeatedly, ten times or more. This chain uses TRBV6-5 with TRBJ1-1; D call uncertain. The CDR3 has 14 residues. V dropped 4 bases and J dropped 1 base, with 10 bases sitting between them. Looked up from germline, CDR1 is MNHEY and CDR2 is SVGAGI. Here the CDR3 DNA reads TGTGCCAGCAGTTCCAGAGGCGGGAACACTGAAGCTTTCTTT. It translates to CASSSRGGNTEAFF.

In its sample, this clonotype was seen many times. The chain uses TRBV20-1 and TRBJ2-3, with 11 bases identical to TRBD1. CDR1 is DFQATT, CDR2 SNEGSKA, per germline (reference sequence). The CDR3 spans 13 residues. Unmatched junction bases numbered 4, after V lost 6 bases and J lost 5 bases. In DNA, the CDR3 is TGCAGTGCGAGGGGACAGGGGGTAGATACGCAGTATTTT. Translating it yields CSARGQGVDTQYF.

This clonotype was recorded many times. This sequence joins TRBV20-1 and TRBJ2-5, with 12 nucleotides matching TRBD1. The germline V gene has CDR1 DFQATT and CDR2 SNEGSKA (reference sequence). J was trimmed by 5 bases and V by 6 bases; bases with no gene match: 10. The length of the CDR3 is 15 residues. The CDR3 loop is CSAIRGTGGGETQYF. The CDR3 coding sequence is TGCAGTGCCATTCGCGGGACAGGGGGCGGTGAGACCCAGTACTTC.

This clonotype came up a few times. This may come from a read error, since a much larger clone is one base off. J is TRBJ2-7 and V is TRBV28; TRBD2 is a possible D gene (5 bases). The CDR3 is 14 amino acids. Germline V gives CDR1 MDHEN, CDR2 SYDVKM. Trimming took off 4 bases at V and 3 bases at J, with 13 bases between the two ends. CDR3 residues: CASSSPGKLYEQYF. The CDR3 DNA follows: TGTGCCAGCAGTTCGCCGGGAAAGCTCTACGAGCAGTACTTC. Complete variable domain (other parts from reference TRBV28 and TRBJ2-7): DVKVTQSSRYLVKRTGEKVFLECVQDMDHENMFWYRQDPGLGLRLIYFSYDVKMKEKGDIPEGYSVSREKKERFSLILESASTNQTSMYLCASSSPGKLYEQYFGPGTRLTVT.

This clonotype occurred many times. This chain uses TRBV6-6 with TRBJ2-7; 7 bases fit TRBD1. J lost 0 bases, V lost 6 bases, and 5 bases had no gene match. This CDR3 contains 14 residues. The germline V gene encodes CDR1 MNHNY and CDR2 SVGAGI (reference sequence). This CDR3 is CASRPDRSSYEQYF. As DNA, the CDR3 is TGTGCCAGCAGACCGGACAGGAGCTCCTACGAGCAGTACTTC.

This clonotype was seen at least ten times. The chain uses TRBV28 and TRBJ2-7, with D unclear. V was pared by 7 bases and J by 0 bases, with 19 bases between. This CDR3 contains 16 residues. Germline loops: CDR1 MDHEN, CDR2 SYDVKM. This chain's CDR3 is CASTNPETSNSYEQYF. CDR3 DNA: TGTGCCAGCACTAATCCGGAGACATCCAACTCCTACGAGCAGTACTTC. The complete variable domain, with remaining parts taken from reference TRBV28 and TRBJ2-7, reads DVKVTQSSRYLVKRTGEKVFLECVQDMDHENMFWYRQDPGLGLRLIYFSYDVKMKEKGDIPEGYSVSREKKERFSLILESASTNQTSMYLCASTNPETSNSYEQYFGPGTRLTVT.

A few counts support this clonotype. CDR3 nucleotide sequence: TGTGCCAGCCCGGACAGGGGTGGCCAAGAGACCCAGTACTTC. Its translation: CASPDRGGQETQYF. The rearrangement joins TRBV27 to TRBJ2-5; 9 nucleotides align to TRBD1. In germline, CDR1 is MNHEY, CDR2 SMNVEV (reference sequence). This CDR3 region has 14 residues. J gave up 1 base and V 8 bases, and 5 bases lay outside the gene matches.

This clonotype was found many times. The rearrangement joins TRBV20-1 to TRBJ2-3; 14 bases map to TRBD2. The V gene's germline CDR1 is DFQATT and CDR2 SNEGSKA (reference sequence). The CDR3 consists of 14 residues. The ends lost 6 bases at V and 7 bases at J; junction bases unmatched: 6. CDR3 bases: TGCAGTGCAACGACTAGCGGGGGGGCGAATACGCAGTATTTT. Its translation: CSATTSGGANTQYF.

This clonotype appeared a few times. This sequence joins TRBV20-1 and TRBJ2-3; 11 bases align to TRBD2. The CDR3 covers 16 residues. Germline V gives CDR1 DFQATT, CDR2 SNEGSKA (reference sequence). The V segment lost 5 bases and the J segment 2 bases; nucleotides outside the gene matches: 9. The CDR3 protein is CSAPTLAGAFTDTQYF. The CDR3, as DNA: TGCAGTGCTCCGACACTAGCGGGGGCTTTCACAGATACGCAGTATTTT.

This clonotype was observed at least ten times. CDR3: CATSRGQGIWATF. The DNA for the CDR3 is TGTGCCACCAGTCGGGGACAGGGGATTTGGGCCACCTTC. The chain recombines TRBV15 with TRBJ1-2, with 10 bases lining up with TRBD1. V lost 6 bases, J lost 13 bases, and 11 bases stayed unmatched. This CDR3 has 13 residues. Germline V gene sequence: CDR1 LNHNV, CDR2 YYDKDF (reference sequence).

In its sample, this clonotype was seen many times. J is TRBJ1-6 and V is TRBV27; 7 bases fit TRBD1. The junction had 5 bases not matched to a gene; V was cut back by 1 base and J by 2 bases. Germline V lookup: CDR1 MNHEY, CDR2 SMNVEV (reference sequence). This CDR3 spans 17 amino acids. CDR3 nucleotide sequence: TGTGCCAGCAGTTTATGGGCAGGGGGGGCCTATAATTCACCCCTCCACTTT. Protein sequence: CASSLWAGGAYNSPLHF.